One sample yielded the 3 T cell receptor beta chains listed below, sequenced in a study of T cell repertoires in cytomegalovirus infection. TCRdb passed the reads through MiXCR, listing each CDR3 protein once. This repertoire shows some 150,000 distinct CDR3 sequences, about 25% found once; its top ten account for 9.5% to 12%. Input material: PBMCs. These TCRs come from a human donor in good health (CMV status not recorded). Some clones in this sample may be carry-over from other donors' samples.

This clonotype was seen a handful of times. J is TRBJ1-1 and V is TRBV6-5; 10 nucleotides line up with TRBD1. The CDR3 sequence is 12 residues long. Unmatched junction bases numbered 2, after V lost 6 bases and J lost 7 bases. CDR1 and CDR2 from the germline V gene are MNHEY and SVGAGI. CDR3 residues: CASRWTGGEAFF. CDR3 nucleotide sequence: TGTGCCAGCAGATGGACAGGGGGTGAAGCTTTCTTT.

This clonotype has only a few counts. The CDR3 nucleotides are TGTGCCAGCAAGCAGGCGGGACTTAACTCCTACGAGCAGTACTTC. Protein sequence: CASKQAGLNSYEQYF. The chain employs TRBV6-5 and TRBJ2-7; a possible D gene is TRBD2 (6 bases). Germline V gene sequence: CDR1 MNHEY, CDR2 SVGAGI. Trimming stripped 7 bases from V and 0 bases from J, with 16 bases between. The CDR3 contains 15 residues.

This clonotype was seen many times. This sequence joins TRBV12-3 or TRBV12-4 and TRBJ1-1, with TRBD1 matching 8 bases. This CDR3 contains 16 residues. V trimming: 5 bases; J trimming: 13 bases; junction bases outside the gene matches: 21. CDR3 DNA: TGTGCCAGCAGTCCCAAAGCCATCGGACAGGGCTCTAGGTATTTCTTT. Protein sequence: CASSPKAIGQGSRYFF.